The following is a T cell receptor beta chain sequence with its context. Its antigen is not known. This record belongs to a study of a mutant IDH1 vaccine in newly diagnosed glioma. Study information: Beginning 4-6 weeks after radiotherapy alone, or with temozolomide cycles, vaccination took place. Sex among treated patients split 62.5% male, around 38% female; mean age was about 40 years. V12 took place at week 35, and V13 at week 47. Study observations and caveats: Around 92% of patients showed vaccine-induced immune responses across multiple MHC alleles.

V lost 1 base to trimming and J lost 7 bases, with 21 bases between them. The CDR3 runs to 17 residues. The V gene's germline CDR1 is SGHDT and CDR2 YYEEEE. Repertoires were generated with immunoSEQ multiplex PCR, while TCRdb's copy carries only in-frame clones and drops some. The sample holds 41,000 or so clones, 85% to 90% seen once. This sample's time point: week 35, safety follow-up. Every vaccine dose comprised 300 ug of mutant IDH1 20-mer peptide plus topical imiquimod. The chain links TRBV5-6 to TRBJ2-1, with D maybe TRBD2 (6 bases). The source was PBMCs, collected from a glioma patient whose treatment included an IDH1 peptide vaccine. This TCR was sampled from a man aged 35-49 years with glioma. The CDR3 nucleotides are TGTGCCAGCAGCTTGAGGGCGACCGGGAGATTTGGGAATGAGCAGTTCTTC. This gives the protein CASSLRATGRFGNEQFF.